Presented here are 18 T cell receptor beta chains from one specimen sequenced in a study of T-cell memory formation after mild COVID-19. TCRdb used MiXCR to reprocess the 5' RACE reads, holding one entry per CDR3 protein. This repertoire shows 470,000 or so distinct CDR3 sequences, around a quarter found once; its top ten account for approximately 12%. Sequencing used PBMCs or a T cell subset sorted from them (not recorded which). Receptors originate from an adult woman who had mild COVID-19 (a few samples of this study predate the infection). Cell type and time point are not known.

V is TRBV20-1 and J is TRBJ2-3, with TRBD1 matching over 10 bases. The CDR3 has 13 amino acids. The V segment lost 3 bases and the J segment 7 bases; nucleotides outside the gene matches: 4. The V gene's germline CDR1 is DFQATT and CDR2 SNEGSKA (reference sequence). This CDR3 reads CSARPGQGNTQYF. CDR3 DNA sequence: TGCAGTGCTAGGCCGGGACAGGGGAATACGCAGTATTTT.

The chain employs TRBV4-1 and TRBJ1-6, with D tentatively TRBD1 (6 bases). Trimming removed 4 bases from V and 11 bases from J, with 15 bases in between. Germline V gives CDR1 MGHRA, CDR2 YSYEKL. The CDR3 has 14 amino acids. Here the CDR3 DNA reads TGCGCCAGCAGCCCCAGGGTGGAGGGGGCACCCCTCCACTTT. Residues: CASSPRVEGAPLHF.

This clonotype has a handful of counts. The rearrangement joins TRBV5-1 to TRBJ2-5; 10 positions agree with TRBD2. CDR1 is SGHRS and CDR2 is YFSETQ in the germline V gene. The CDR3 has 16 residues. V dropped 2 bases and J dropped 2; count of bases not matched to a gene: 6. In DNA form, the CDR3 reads TGCGCCAGCAGCTTTACAGGACTAGCGGCACAAGAGACCCAGTACTTC. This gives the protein CASSFTGLAAQETQYF.

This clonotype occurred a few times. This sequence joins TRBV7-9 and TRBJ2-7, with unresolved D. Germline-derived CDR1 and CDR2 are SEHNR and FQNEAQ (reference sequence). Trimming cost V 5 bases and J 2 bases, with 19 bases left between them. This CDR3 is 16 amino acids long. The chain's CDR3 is CASSPPPPGPPYEQYF. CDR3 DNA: TGTGCCAGCAGCCCACCCCCGCCAGGACCCCCCTACGAGCAGTACTTC.

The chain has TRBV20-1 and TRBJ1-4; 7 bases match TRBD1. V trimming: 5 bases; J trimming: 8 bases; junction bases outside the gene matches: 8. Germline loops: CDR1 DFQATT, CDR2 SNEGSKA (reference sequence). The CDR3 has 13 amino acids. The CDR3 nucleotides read TGCAGTGCTGCTCCGACAGGGCGGGAAAAACTGTTTTTT. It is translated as CSAAPTGREKLFF.

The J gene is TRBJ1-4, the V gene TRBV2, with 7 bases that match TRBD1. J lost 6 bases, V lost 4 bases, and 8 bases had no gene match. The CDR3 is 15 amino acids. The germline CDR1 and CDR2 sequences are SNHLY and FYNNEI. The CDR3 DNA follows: TGTGCCAGCAGTGTGACCGGGACAGACTATGAAAAACTGTTTTTT. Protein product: CASSVTGTDYEKLFF.

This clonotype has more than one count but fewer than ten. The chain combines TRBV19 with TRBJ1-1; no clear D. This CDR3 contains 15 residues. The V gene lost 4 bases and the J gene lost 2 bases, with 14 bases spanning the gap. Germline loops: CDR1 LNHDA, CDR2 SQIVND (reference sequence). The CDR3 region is CASSNPLGNNTEAFF. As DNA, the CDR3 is TGTGCCAGTAGTAACCCCCTCGGGAACAACACTGAAGCTTTCTTT. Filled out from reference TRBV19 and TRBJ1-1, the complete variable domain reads DGGITQSPKYLFRKEGQNVTLSCEQNLNHDAMYWYRQDPGQGLRLIYYSQIVNDFQKGDIAEGYSVSREKKESFPLTVTSAQKNPTAFYLCASSNPLGNNTEAFFGQGTRLTVV.

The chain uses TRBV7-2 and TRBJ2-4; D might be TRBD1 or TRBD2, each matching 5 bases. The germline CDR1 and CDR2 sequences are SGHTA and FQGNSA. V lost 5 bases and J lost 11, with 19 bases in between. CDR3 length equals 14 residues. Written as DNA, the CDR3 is TGTGCCAGCAGCGGGGGATCAGGTGGGACCGTTCAGTACTTC. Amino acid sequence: CASSGGSGGTVQYF.

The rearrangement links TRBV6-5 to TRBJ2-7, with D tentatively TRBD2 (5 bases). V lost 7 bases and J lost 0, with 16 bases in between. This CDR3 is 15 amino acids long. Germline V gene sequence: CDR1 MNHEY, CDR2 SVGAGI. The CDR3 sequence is CASTIRRGHSYEQYF. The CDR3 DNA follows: TGTGCCAGCACCATCAGACGGGGTCACTCCTACGAGCAGTACTTC.

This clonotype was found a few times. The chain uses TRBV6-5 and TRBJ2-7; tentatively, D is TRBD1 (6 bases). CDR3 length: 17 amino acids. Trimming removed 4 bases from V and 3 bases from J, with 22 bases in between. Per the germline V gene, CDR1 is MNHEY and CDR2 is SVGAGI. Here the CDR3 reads CASSSAGAGEVYYEQYF. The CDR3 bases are TGTGCCAGCAGTTCGGCAGGGGCAGGTGAGGTTTACTACGAGCAGTACTTC.

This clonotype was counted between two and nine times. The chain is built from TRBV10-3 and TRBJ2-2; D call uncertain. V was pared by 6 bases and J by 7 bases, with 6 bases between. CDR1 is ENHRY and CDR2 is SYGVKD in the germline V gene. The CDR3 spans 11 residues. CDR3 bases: TGTGCCATCAGCCCGGGCGGGGAGCTGTTTTTT. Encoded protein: CAISPGGELFF.

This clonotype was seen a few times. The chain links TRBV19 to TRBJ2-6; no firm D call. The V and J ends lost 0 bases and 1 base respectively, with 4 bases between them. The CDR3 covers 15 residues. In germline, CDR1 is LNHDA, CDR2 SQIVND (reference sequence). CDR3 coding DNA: TGTGCCAGTAGTATAGACGTATCTGGGGCCAACGTCCTGACTTTC. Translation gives CASSIDVSGANVLTF.

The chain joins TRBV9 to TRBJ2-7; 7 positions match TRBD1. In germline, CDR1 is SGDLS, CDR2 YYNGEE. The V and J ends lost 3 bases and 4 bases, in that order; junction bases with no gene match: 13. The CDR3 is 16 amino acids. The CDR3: CASSAGSGGFIYEQYF. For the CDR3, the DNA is TGTGCCAGCAGCGCGGGATCAGGGGGTTTTATATACGAGCAGTACTTC.

The CDR3 region is CASSPTDRGGTEAFF. CDR3 DNA sequence: TGTGCCAGCAGCCCCACGGACAGGGGTGGCACTGAAGCTTTCTTT. The V and J genes are TRBV4-2 and TRBJ1-1, with TRBD1 matching over 9 bases. V lost 4 bases, J lost 4 bases, and 7 bases stayed unmatched. This CDR3 has 15 residues. CDR1 and CDR2 (germline): LGHNA, YNFKEQ.

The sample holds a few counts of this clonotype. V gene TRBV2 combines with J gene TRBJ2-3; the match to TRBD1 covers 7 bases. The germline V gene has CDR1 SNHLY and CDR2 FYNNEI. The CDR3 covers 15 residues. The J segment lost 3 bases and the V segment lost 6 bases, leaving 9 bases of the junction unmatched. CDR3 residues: CASRAGTASTDTQYF. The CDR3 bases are TGTGCCAGCAGGGCCGGGACAGCGAGTACAGATACGCAGTATTTT.

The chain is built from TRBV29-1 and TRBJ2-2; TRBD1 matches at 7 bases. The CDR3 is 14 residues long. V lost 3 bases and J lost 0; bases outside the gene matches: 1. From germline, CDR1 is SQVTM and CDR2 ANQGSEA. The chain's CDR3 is CSVEGQTNTGELFF. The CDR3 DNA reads TGCAGCGTTGAGGGACAGACGAACACCGGGGAGCTGTTTTTT.

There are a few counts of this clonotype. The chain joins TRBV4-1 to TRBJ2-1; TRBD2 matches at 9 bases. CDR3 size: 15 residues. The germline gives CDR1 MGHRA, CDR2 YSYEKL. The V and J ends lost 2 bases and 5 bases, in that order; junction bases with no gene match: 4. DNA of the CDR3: TGCGCCAGCAGCCAACTAGCGGGAATGGACAATGAGCAGTTCTTC. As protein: CASSQLAGMDNEQFF.

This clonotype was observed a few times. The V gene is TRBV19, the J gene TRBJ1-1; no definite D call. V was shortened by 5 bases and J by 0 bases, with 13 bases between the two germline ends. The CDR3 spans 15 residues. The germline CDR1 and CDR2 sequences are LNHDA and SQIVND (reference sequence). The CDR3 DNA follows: TGTGCCAGTAGTTCACCGGGAGAGGTGAACACTGAAGCTTTCTTT. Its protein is CASSSPGEVNTEAFF.